This T cell receptor beta chain was captured by sequencing in a study of cytomegalovirus exposure and HLA in healthy donors. Trimming took off 2 bases at V and 6 bases at J, with 11 bases between the two ends. CDR3 length: 13 residues. Germline CDR1 reads MDHEN; CDR2 reads SYDVKM. The method was immunoSEQ multiplex PCR; TCRdb's version includes in-frame clones alone and lacks a portion of them. Found here are 45,000 to 55,000 clones, about 90% of them singletons; the top ten hold 6.7%. As concerns this clone: The antigen remains undetermined.

Study conclusions and caveats: Usually a TCR sequence was rare, but some public TCRs were found in many donors. TCR clusters originating in the first cohort tended to co-occur in the 120 validation repertoires, according to a later analysis. CMV antigen specificity was confirmed in vitro for a few CMV-associated chains. Accounts indicate the classifier identified cytomegalovirus status with strong specificity and sensitivity.

The sequence derives from a woman in her 30s in good health and CMV-seronegative. Sample: PBMCs. The V gene is TRBV28, the J gene TRBJ2-7, with D perhaps matching TRBD1 (6 bases). The CDR3 DNA reads as TGTGCCAGCAGTTTACCCTCACAGGGCGAGCAGTACTTC. This encodes CASSLPSQGEQYF.